The clone carrying this T cell receptor beta chain was seen ten or more times. With listed TCR primers and previously described methods, bulk TCR libraries were prepared. MiXCR was run by TCRdb on the PCR reads, yielding one entry per CDR3 protein. The sample carries tens of thousands of distinct CDR3 sequences, roughly 19% recorded once. This sample stems from a study of molecular identifiers for immune sequencing clone quantification. Trimming took 0 bases from V and 2 from J; bases not matched to a gene: 9. The CDR3 sequence is 17 residues long. The germline V gene has CDR1 LGHNA and CDR2 YSLEER. The clonotype comes from a human donor in good health. Some libraries in this study had Jurkat cell RNA spiked in. The J gene is TRBJ2-5, the V gene TRBV4-3; 7 bases match TRBD2. The sample consisted of naive CD8+ T cells from blood, with Jurkat cell RNA spiked in. Subset indicated: FACS-sorted CD8+CD4-CCR7+CD45RA+ naive T cells. CDR3 region: CASSQDCGGAWQETQYF. Written as DNA, the CDR3 is TGCGCCAGCAGCCAAGATTGCGGGGGAGCGTGGCAAGAGACCCAGTACTTC.